This T cell receptor (beta chain) was recovered during a study of T cell clones after liver transplantation. Overall study: Immunosuppression withdrawal was tried within 2 years after liver transplantation in this trial. As an antigen-independent comparator, third-party-reactive TCRbeta sequences came from pre-transplant mixed lymphocyte reactions. Findings and caveats of the study: In 5 of 8 subjects, circulating graft-donor-reactive CD4 TCRbeta sequences fell significantly after transplant.

Germline CDR1 MDHEN, CDR2 SYDVKM. The V and J ends lost 1 base and 0 bases respectively, with 9 bases between them. The CDR3 is 15 amino acids. Note on this clone: Its antigen is undetermined.

Sorting of unstimulated PBMCs yielded separate CD3+CD4+ and CD3+CD8+ fractions. Produced via immunoSEQ multiplex PCR; TCRdb's table is partial and in-frame only. The top ten clones hold about 0.79% of a sample with about 71,000 clones, approximately 80% of them seen once. The receptor was isolated from a human patient who received a liver transplant. Some of these T cells may belong to the graft donor. The source material was CD4+ T cells from blood, sampled 12 months after liver transplant. The genes are TRBV28 and TRBJ1-2, with unresolved D. The CDR3 coding sequence is TGTGCCAGCAGTTTATTGCCCAGTTCTAACTATGGCTACACCTTC. Amino acid sequence: CASSLLPSSNYGYTF.